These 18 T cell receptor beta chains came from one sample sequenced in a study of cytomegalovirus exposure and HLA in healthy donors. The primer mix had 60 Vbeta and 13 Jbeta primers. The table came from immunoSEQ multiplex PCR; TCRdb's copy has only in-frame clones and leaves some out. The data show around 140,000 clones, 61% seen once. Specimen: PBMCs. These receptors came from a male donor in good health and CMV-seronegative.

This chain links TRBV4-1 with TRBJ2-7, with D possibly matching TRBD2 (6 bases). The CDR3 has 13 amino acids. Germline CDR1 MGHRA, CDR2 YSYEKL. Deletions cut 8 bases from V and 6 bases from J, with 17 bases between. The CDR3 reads CASRRAAGGEQYF. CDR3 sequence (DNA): TGCGCCAGCCGACGGGCGGCCGGGGGCGAGCAGTACTTC.

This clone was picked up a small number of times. CDR3 sequence reads: CSVEVGGLGYTF. CDR3 sequence (DNA): TGCAGCGTTGAAGTCGGGGGTCTCGGCTACACCTTC. The rearrangement joins TRBV29-1 to TRBJ1-2, with a tentative D call TRBD1 (5 bases). The CDR3 contains 12 residues. Between the trimmed V and J ends, which lost 1 base and 8 bases, there was a span of 11 bases. Germline V gene sequence: CDR1 SQVTM, CDR2 ANQGSEA.

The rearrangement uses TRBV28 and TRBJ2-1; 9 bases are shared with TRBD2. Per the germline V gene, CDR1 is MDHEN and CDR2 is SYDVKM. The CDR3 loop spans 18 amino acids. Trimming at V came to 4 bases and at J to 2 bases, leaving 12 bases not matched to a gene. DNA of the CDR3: TGTGCCAGCAGTTCCCCCTCCGAGACTAGCGGTACCTACAATGAGCAGTTCTTC. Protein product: CASSSPSETSGTYNEQFF.

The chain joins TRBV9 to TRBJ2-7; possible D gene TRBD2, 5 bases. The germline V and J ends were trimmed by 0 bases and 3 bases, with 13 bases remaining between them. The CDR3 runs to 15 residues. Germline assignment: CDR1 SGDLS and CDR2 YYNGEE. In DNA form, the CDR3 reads TGTGCCAGCAGCGTAGCTGATATGGGGAGCTACGAGCAGTACTTC. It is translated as CASSVADMGSYEQYF.

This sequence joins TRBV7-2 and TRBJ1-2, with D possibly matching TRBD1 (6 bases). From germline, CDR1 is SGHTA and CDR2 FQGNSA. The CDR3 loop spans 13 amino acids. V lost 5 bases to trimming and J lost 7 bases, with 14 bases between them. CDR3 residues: CASSPTGNGGYTF. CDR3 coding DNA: TGTGCCAGCAGCCCGACAGGAAATGGTGGCTACACCTTC.

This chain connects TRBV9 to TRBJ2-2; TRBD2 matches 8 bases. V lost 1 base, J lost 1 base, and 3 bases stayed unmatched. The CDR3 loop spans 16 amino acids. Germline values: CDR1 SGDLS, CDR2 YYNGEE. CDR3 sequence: CASSVRSGGNTGELFF. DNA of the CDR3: TGTGCCAGCAGCGTACGGAGCGGGGGGAACACCGGGGAGCTGTTTTTT.

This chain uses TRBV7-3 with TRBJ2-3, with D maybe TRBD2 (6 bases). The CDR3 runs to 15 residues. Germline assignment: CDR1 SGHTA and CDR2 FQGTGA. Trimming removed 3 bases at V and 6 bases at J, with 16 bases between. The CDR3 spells CASSFAGGILDTQYF. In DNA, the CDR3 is TGTGCCAGCAGCTTCGCTGGGGGGATATTGGATACGCAGTATTTT. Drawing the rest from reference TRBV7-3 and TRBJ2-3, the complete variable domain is GAGVSQTPSNKVTEKGKYVELRCDPISGHTALYWYRQSLGQGPEFLIYFQGTGAADDSGLPNDRFFAVRPEGSVSTLKIQRTERGDSAVYLCASSFAGGILDTQYFGPGTRLTVL.

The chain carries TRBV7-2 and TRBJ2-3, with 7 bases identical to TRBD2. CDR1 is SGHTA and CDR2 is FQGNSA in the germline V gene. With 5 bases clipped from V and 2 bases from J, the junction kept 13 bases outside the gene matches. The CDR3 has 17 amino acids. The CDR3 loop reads CASSTDSSGGFTDTQYF. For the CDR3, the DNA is TGTGCCAGCAGCACGGATTCTAGCGGAGGTTTCACAGATACGCAGTATTTT. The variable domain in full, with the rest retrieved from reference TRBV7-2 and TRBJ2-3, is GAGVSQSPSNKVTEKGKDVELRCDPISGHTALYWYRQSLGQGLEFLIYFQGNSAPDKSGLPSDRFSAERTGGSVSTLTIQRTQQEDSAVYLCASSTDSSGGFTDTQYFGPGTRLTVL.

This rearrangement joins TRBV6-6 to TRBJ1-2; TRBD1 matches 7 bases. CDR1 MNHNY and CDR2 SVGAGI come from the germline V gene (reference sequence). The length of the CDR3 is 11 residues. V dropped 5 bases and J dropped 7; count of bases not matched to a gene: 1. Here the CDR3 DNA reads TGTGCCAGCAGTACAGGGGCTGGCTACACCTTC. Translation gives CASSTGAGYTF.

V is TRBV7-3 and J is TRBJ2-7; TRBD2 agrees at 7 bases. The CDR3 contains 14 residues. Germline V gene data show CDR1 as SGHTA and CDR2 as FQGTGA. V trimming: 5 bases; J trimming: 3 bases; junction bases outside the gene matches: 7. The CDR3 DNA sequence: TGTGCCAGCAGCGGGGGGGGAACCGGCTACGAGCAGTACTTC. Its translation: CASSGGGTGYEQYF. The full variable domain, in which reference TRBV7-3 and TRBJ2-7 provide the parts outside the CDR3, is GAGVSQTPSNKVTEKGKYVELRCDPISGHTALYWYRQSLGQGPEFLIYFQGTGAADDSGLPNDRFFAVRPEGSVSTLKIQRTERGDSAVYLCASSGGGTGYEQYFGPGTRLTVT.

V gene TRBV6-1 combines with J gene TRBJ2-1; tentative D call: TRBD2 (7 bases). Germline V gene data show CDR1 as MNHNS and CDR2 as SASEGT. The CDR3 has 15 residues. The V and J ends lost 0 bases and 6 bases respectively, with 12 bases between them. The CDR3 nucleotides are TGTGCCAGCAGTGAAGCGGGGGGGCAGGGCAATGAGCAGTTCTTC. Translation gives CASSEAGGQGNEQFF.

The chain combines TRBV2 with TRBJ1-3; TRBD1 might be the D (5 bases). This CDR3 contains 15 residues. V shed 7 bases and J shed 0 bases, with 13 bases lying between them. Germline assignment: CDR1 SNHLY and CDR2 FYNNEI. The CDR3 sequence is CASTADSYSGNTIYF. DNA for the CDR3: TGTGCCAGCACCGCCGACAGTTACTCTGGAAACACCATATATTTT.

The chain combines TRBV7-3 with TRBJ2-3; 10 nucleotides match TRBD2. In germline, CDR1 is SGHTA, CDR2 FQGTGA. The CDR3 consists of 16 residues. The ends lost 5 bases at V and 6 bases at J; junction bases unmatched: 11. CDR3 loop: CASSPQASGGDDTQYF. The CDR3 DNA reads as TGTGCCAGCAGCCCCCAGGCTAGCGGGGGTGATGATACGCAGTATTTT.

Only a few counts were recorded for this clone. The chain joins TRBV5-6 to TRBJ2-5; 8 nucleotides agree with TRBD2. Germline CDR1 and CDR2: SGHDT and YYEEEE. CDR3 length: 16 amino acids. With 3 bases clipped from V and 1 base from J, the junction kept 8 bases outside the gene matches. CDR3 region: CASSSNSRGGQETQYF. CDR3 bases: TGTGCCAGCAGCTCAAATTCTCGGGGGGGCCAAGAGACCCAGTACTTC.

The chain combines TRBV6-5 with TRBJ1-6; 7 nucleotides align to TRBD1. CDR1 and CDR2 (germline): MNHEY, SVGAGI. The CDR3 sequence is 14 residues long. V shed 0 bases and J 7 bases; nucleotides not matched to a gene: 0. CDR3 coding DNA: TGTGCCAGCAGTTACTCGACAGGGAATTCACCCCTCCACTTT. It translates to CASSYSTGNSPLHF.

CDR3 DNA: TGTGCCAGCTCACCATGGGAGGGGGGGGGCACTGAAGCTTTCTTT. Translated, it gives CASSPWEGGGTEAFF. The rearrangement uses TRBV18 and TRBJ1-1; a weak D match, TRBD1 (6 bases). V was trimmed by 2 bases and J by 4 bases, leaving 14 bases between them. CDR1 and CDR2 (germline): KGHSH, LQKENI. The CDR3 loop spans 15 amino acids.

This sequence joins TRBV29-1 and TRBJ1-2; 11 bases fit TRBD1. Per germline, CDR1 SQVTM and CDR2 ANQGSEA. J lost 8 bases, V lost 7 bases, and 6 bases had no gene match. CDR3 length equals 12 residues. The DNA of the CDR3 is TGCAGCGACCGGACAGGGGGCTCGGGCTACACCTTC. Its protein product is CSDRTGGSGYTF.

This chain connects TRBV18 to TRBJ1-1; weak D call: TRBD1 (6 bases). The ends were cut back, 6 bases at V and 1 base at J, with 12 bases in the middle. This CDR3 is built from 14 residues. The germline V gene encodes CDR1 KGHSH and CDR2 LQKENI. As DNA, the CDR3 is TGTGCCAGCTCTATGGGACACTCGAACACTGAAGCTTTCTTT. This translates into CASSMGHSNTEAFF.